This is a list of T cell receptor beta chains from one sample in a study of T-cell memory formation after mild COVID-19. TCRdb used MiXCR to reprocess the 5' RACE reads, holding one entry per CDR3 protein. The sample holds 300,000 to 350,000 distinct CDR3 sequences, approximately 19% seen once. Sample: PBMCs or a T cell subset sorted from them (not recorded which). These receptor sequences come from a man aged 18 to 30 who had mild COVID-19 (a few samples of this study predate the infection). Cell type and time point are not known. Both conserved end residues are part of each CDR3. A D gene is named only where the DNA matches it firmly. Clone size appears in some rows only: once, few, many, or a class for an expanded clone.

V,D,J,size,DNA,CDR3
TRBV4-2,TRBD2,TRBJ2-1,NA,TGTGCCAGCAGCCAAGATAAGAGCGGGGGGGCGAAGGAGCAGTTCTTC,CASSQDKSGGAKEQFF
TRBV7-9,NA,TRBJ1-2,few,TGTGCCAGCAGCCAAGGGAGAGGGTATGGCTACACCTTC,CASSQGRGYGYTF
TRBV7-2,NA,TRBJ2-3,many,TGTGCCAGCAGCTTTCTTGGTGGTTCTAACACAGATACGCAGTATTTT,CASSFLGGSNTDTQYF
TRBV6-2/TRBV6-3,NA,TRBJ1-1,NA,TGTGCCAGCACGTCGCGGTGGAACACTGAAGCTTTCTTT,CASTSRWNTEAFF
TRBV21-1,NA,TRBJ1-5,NA,TGTGCCACCGAGGGACAGACGCGACATCAGCCCCAGCATTTT,CATEGQTRHQPQHF
TRBV5-1,NA,TRBJ2-1,many,TGCGCCAGCAGCTCCGACGGGGGGCCCGTCTGGTTCTTC,CASSSDGGPVWFF
TRBV12-3/TRBV12-4,NA,TRBJ1-3,many,TGTGCCAGCAGTTTGGACCGAGGAAACACCATATATTTT,CASSLDRGNTIYF
TRBV6-2/TRBV6-3,TRBD1,TRBJ1-6,NA,TGTGCCAGCCGGACAGGGGATTCACCCCTCCACTTT,CASRTGDSPLHF
TRBV12-3/TRBV12-4,NA,TRBJ1-2,NA,TGTGCCAGCAGTTTCACCACGATTAACTATGGCTACACCTTC,CASSFTTINYGYTF
TRBV19,NA,TRBJ2-1,NA,TGTGCCAGTAGCAAGGAGCCGGGACCTTTGGGCAATGAGCAGTTCTTC,CASSKEPGPLGNEQFF
TRBV10-3,NA,TRBJ1-2,NA,TGTGCCATCAGTGAGCGGTGGAGGGGCCAGACAGGCTATGGCTACACCTTC,CAISERWRGQTGYGYTF
TRBV23-1,NA,TRBJ2-1,few,TGCGCCAGCAGTCAAAGTGGCAGGGTAGTCAGTGAGCAGTTCTTC,CASSQSGRVVSEQFF
TRBV27,TRBD2,TRBJ2-1,NA,TGTGCCAGCAGTCTAAGGACTAGCGGGGATCCCCCCTACAATGAGCAGTTCTTC,CASSLRTSGDPPYNEQFF
TRBV5-1,TRBD2,TRBJ2-2,few,TGCGCCAGCAGCTCGTCCGGGACTAGAACCACCGGGGAGCTGTTTTTT,CASSSSGTRTTGELFF
TRBV12-3/TRBV12-4,TRBD2,TRBJ2-3,few,TGTGCCAGCAGCCCCAAGCGGGGGGGCCTGAAGTTTAGCACAGATACGCAGTATTTT,CASSPKRGGLKFSTDTQYF
TRBV12-3/TRBV12-4,TRBD1,TRBJ1-5,NA,TGTGCCAGCAGTCCTCGAGCGGACAGGAGGAATCAGCCCCAGCATTTT,CASSPRADRRNQPQHF
TRBV18,NA,TRBJ2-3,NA,TGTGCCAGCTCACCACCAGGTCCAGGGGACACAGATACGCAGTATTTT,CASSPPGPGDTDTQYF
TRBV7-7,TRBD2,TRBJ2-5,few,TGTGCCAGCAGCTTAGTGGGGGGGGAGCGAGAGACCCAGTACTTC,CASSLVGGERETQYF
TRBV5-1,NA,TRBJ2-1,few,TGCGCCAGCAGCTTGCGATCCTACAATGAGCAGTTCTTC,CASSLRSYNEQFF
TRBV5-1,NA,TRBJ2-3,few,TGCGCCAGCAGCCAGGGGGCCCTGGGGGGGGATACGCAGTATTTT,CASSQGALGGDTQYF
TRBV10-3,NA,TRBJ1-2,many,TGTGCCATCAGTCCCTCAGGGGAAAACTATGGCTACACCTTC,CAISPSGENYGYTF
TRBV9,NA,TRBJ2-1,few,TGTGCCAGCAGCCCCCACATGAACGACAATGAGCAGTTCTTC,CASSPHMNDNEQFF
TRBV7-2,NA,TRBJ1-1,few,TGTGCCAGCAGCTTAGTAAGGGGGGACACTGAAGCTTTCTTT,CASSLVRGDTEAFF
TRBV30,NA,TRBJ2-1,few,TGTGCCTGGATGACCGGGACGACCTCCTACAATGAGCAGTTCTTC,CAWMTGTTSYNEQFF
TRBV4-2,TRBD1,TRBJ1-1,NA,TGTGCCAGCAGACAGGGGCTGGCCACTGAAGCTTTCTTT,CASRQGLATEAFF
TRBV11-2,NA,TRBJ2-1,few,TGTGCCAGCAGCTTAGCGGGTTTAGGAGTTGAGCAGTTCTTC,CASSLAGLGVEQFF
TRBV5-1,TRBD1,TRBJ2-5,few,TGCGCCAGCTCGACAGGGGACGAAGAGACCCAGTACTTC,CASSTGDEETQYF
TRBV5-6,NA,TRBJ2-7,few,TGTGCCAGCACCCAAGGCCGAAATCCTTACGAGCAGTACTTC,CASTQGRNPYEQYF
TRBV27,TRBD2,TRBJ2-5,NA,TGTGCCAGCAGTTTATCGTTGGCTAGCGGGGGGGTAACCCAAGAGACCCAGTACTTC,CASSLSLASGGVTQETQYF
TRBV11-2,NA,TRBJ2-7,few,TGTGCCAGCAGATCCGCCGGCGGTTACGAGCAGTACTTC,CASRSAGGYEQYF
TRBV19,NA,TRBJ2-7,NA,TGTGCCAGTAACCACGTCGGGCAGGGATTTTACGAGCAGTACTTC,CASNHVGQGFYEQYF
TRBV29-1,NA,TRBJ1-2,NA,TGCAGCGTTGAAAGGCCAGACTATGGCTACACCTTC,CSVERPDYGYTF
TRBV7-2,NA,TRBJ1-2,NA,TGTGCCAGCAGCCCCGTGGGGGGGCGAGTTGGCTACACCTTC,CASSPVGGRVGYTF
TRBV28,NA,TRBJ1-3,NA,TGTGCCAGCAGCACCGGGAACAAAAACACCATATATTTT,CASSTGNKNTIYF
TRBV5-1,TRBD1,TRBJ2-5,NA,TGCGCCAGCAGCTTGGGGGACAGGAGAGGTGAGACCCAGTACTTC,CASSLGDRRGETQYF
TRBV5-1,NA,TRBJ2-3,few,TGCGCCAGCAGTCGGGCCCTCACAGATACGCAGTATTTT,CASSRALTDTQYF
TRBV4-1,TRBD1,TRBJ2-3,few,TGCGCCAGCAGCCACCCCGGACAGGGTAGGACAGATACGCAGTATTTT,CASSHPGQGRTDTQYF
TRBV7-9,TRBD2,TRBJ2-1,NA,TGTGCCAGCAGGCTAGCGCTGGGGCAGAGGACTAGCGGCTCCTACAATGAGCAGTTCTTC,CASRLALGQRTSGSYNEQFF
TRBV25-1,NA,TRBJ2-5,NA,TGTGCCAGCAGTCCCAACCGAGGGAGGCAAGAGACCCAGTACTTC,CASSPNRGRQETQYF
TRBV5-1,TRBD1,TRBJ2-1,few,TGCGCCAGCAGTGAAGAAGAGGACAGGTCAAAAGGGAAGTACAATGAGCAGTTCTTC,CASSEEEDRSKGKYNEQFF